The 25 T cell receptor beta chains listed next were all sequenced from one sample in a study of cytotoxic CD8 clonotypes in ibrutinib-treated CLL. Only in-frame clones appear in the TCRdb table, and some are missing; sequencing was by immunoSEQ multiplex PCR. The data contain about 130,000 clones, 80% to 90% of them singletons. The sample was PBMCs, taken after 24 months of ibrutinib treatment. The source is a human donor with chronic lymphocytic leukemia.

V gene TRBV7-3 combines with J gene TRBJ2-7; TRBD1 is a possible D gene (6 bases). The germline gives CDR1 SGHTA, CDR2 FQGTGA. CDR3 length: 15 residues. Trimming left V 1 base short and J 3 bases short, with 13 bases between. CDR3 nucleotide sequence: TGTGCCAGCAGCTTAAAGGGCAGGGGAGACTACGAGCAGTACTTC. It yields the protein CASSLKGRGDYEQYF.

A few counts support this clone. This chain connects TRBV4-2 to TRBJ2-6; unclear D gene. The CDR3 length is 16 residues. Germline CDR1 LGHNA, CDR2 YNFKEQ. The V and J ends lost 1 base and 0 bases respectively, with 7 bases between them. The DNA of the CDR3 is TGTGCCAGCAGCCAAGCTGGCGACTCTGGGGCCAACGTCCTGACTTTC. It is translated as CASSQAGDSGANVLTF.

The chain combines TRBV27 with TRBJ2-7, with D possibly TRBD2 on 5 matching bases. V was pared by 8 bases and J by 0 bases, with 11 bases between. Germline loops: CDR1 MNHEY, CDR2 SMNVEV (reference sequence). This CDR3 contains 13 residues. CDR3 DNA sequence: TGTGCCAGCCGGCAAACTAGCTCCTACGAGCAGTACTTC. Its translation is CASRQTSSYEQYF.

The chain's CDR3 is CASSVAGSGTYEQYF. In DNA form, the CDR3 reads TGTGCCAGCAGCGTAGCGGGTAGCGGGACCTACGAGCAGTACTTC. The rearrangement links TRBV9 to TRBJ2-7, with 8 nucleotides matching TRBD2. CDR3 length: 15 amino acids. Unmatched junction bases numbered 4, after V lost 0 bases and J lost 2 bases. Germline-derived CDR1 and CDR2 are SGDLS and YYNGEE.

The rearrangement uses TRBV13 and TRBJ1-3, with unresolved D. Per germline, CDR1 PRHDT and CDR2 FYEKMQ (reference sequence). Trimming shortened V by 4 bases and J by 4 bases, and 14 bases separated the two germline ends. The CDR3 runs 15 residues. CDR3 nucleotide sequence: TGTGCCAGCAGCTCTCCCCTTGGGCGGGGAAACACCATATATTTT. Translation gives CASSSPLGRGNTIYF.

The CDR3 reads CASSLAGGTQYF. CDR3 in DNA: TGTGCCAGCAGCTTAGCCGGAGGGACCCAGTACTTC. V gene TRBV7-2 combines with J gene TRBJ2-5; D may be TRBD2 (5 bases). V was pared by 0 bases and J by 7 bases, with 6 bases between. Per germline, CDR1 SGHTA and CDR2 FQGNSA. The CDR3 is 12 amino acids.

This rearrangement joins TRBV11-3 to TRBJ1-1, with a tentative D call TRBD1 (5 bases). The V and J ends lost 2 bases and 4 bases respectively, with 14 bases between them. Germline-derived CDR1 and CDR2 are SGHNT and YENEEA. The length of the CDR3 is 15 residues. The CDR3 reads CASSLRGAGGTEAFF. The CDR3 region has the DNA TGTGCCAGCAGCTTACGAGGGGCGGGCGGCACTGAAGCTTTCTTT. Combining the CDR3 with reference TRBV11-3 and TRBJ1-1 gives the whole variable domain EAGVVQSPRYKIIEKKQPVAFWCNPISGHNTLYWYLQNLGQGPELLIRYENEEAVDDSQLPKDRFSAERLKGVDSTLKIQPAELGDSAVYLCASSLRGAGGTEAFFGQGTRLTVV.

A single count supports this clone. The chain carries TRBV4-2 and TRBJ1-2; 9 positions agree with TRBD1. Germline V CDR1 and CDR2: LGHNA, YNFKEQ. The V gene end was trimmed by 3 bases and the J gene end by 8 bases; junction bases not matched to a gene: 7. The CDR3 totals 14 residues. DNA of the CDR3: TGTGCCAGCAGCCAGGTTGGACAGGGGAAGGGCTACACCTTC. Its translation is CASSQVGQGKGYTF.

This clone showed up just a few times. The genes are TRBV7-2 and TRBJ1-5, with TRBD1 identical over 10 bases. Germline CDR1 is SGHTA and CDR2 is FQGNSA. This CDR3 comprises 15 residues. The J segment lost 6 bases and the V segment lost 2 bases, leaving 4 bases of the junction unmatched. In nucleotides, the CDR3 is TGTGCCAGCAGCTTATGGGGGACAGGGGTTCAGCCCCAGCATTTT. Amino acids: CASSLWGTGVQPQHF.

The CDR3, as DNA: TGTGCCAGCCGCGGGGGCGGGCCAATTGATGGCTACACCTTC. Translating it yields CASRGGGPIDGYTF. V usage is TRBV28 and J usage is TRBJ1-2; D possibly corresponds to TRBD1 (6 bases). Deletions cut 8 bases from V and 6 bases from J, with 19 bases between. The germline CDR1 and CDR2 sequences are MDHEN and SYDVKM. The CDR3 extends over 14 amino acids.

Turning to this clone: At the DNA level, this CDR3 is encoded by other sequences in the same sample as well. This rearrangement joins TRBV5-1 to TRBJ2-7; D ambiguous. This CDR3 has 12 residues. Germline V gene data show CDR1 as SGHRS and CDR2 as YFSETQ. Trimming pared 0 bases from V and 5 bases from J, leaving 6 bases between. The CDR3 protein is CASSLAGNEQYF. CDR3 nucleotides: TGCGCCAGCAGCTTGGCTGGGAACGAGCAGTACTTC.

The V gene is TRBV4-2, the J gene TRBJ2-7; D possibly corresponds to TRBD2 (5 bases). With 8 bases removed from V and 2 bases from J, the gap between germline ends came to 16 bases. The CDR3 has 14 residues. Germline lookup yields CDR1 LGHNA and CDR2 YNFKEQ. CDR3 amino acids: CASGDVGVAYEQYF. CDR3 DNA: TGTGCCAGCGGCGACGTGGGAGTAGCCTACGAGCAGTACTTC.

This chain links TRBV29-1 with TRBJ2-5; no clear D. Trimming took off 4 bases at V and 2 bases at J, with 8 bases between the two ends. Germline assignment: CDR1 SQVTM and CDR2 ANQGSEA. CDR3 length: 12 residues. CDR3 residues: CSVVGMQETQYF. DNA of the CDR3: TGCAGCGTTGTGGGGATGCAAGAGACCCAGTACTTC.

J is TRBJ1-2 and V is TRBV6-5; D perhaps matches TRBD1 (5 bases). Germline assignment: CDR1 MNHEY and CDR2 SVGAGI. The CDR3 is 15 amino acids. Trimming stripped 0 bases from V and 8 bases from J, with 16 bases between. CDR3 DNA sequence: TGTGCCAGCAGTTACTCTCCAGGCCAGGGTGACGGCTACACCTTC. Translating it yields CASSYSPGQGDGYTF.

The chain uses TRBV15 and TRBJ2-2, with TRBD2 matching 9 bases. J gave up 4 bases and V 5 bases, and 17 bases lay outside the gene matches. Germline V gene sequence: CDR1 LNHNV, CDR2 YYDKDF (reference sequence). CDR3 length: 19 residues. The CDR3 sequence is CATSPPRVKREAGTGELFF. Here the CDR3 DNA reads TGTGCCACCAGCCCCCCCCGGGTGAAGCGGGAGGCGGGCACCGGGGAGCTGTTTTTT.

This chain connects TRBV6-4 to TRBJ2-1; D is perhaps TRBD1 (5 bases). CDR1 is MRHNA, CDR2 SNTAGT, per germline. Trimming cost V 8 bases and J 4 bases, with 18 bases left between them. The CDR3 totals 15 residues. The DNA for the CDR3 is TGTGCCAGCGGGGCTATGGCAGGTCCTTACAATGAGCAGTTCTTC. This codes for CASGAMAGPYNEQFF.

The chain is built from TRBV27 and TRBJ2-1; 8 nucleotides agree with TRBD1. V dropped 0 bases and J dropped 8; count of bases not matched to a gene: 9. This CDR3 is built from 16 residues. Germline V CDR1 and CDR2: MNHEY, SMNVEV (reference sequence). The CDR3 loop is CASSLSLRDRPHEQFF. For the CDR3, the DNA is TGTGCCAGCAGTTTATCCCTCCGGGACAGGCCTCATGAGCAGTTCTTC.

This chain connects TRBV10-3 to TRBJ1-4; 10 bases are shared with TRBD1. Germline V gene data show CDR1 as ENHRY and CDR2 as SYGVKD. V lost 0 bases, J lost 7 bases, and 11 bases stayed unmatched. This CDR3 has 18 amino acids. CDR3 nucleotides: TGTGCCATCAGTGAGTCAATAGGGGGACAGGGGCCTCGTGAAAAACTGTTTTTT. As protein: CAISESIGGQGPREKLFF.

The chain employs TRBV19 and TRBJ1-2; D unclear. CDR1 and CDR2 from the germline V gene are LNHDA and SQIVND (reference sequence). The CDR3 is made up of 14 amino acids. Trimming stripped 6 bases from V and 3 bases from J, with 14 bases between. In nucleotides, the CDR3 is TGTGCCAGTAGACCGAGACAAAACTACTATGGCTACACCTTC. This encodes CASRPRQNYYGYTF. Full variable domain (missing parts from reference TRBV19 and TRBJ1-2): DGGITQSPKYLFRKEGQNVTLSCEQNLNHDAMYWYRQDPGQGLRLIYYSQIVNDFQKGDIAEGYSVSREKKESFPLTVTSAQKNPTAFYLCASRPRQNYYGYTFGSGTRLTVV.

The CDR3 coding sequence is TGTGCCAGCAGTTTAGGACAGGAGGGTCGGCCCCAGCATTTT. It yields the protein CASSLGQEGRPQHF. The chain uses TRBV28 and TRBJ1-5; 7 bases match TRBD1. The CDR3 is 14 residues long. V lost 2 bases to trimming and J lost 9 bases; unmatched junction nucleotides: 7. Germline V lookup: CDR1 MDHEN, CDR2 SYDVKM.

DNA for the CDR3: TGTGCCAGCAGCTTAGTAATGGCAGGGTTTGGAAACACCATATATTTT. It specifies CASSLVMAGFGNTIYF. V usage is TRBV7-6 and J usage is TRBJ1-3, with D possibly matching TRBD1 (5 bases). The V end lost 1 base, the J end lost 3 bases, and 13 bases lay between the germline ends. CDR3 length equals 16 residues. Germline CDR1 reads SGHVS; CDR2 reads FNYEAQ.

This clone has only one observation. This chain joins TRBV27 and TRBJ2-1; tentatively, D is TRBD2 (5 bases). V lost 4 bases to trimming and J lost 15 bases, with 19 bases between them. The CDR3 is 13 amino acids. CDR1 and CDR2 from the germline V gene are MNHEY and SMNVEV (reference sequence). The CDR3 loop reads CASSSLQRSLRFF. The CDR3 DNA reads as TGTGCCAGCAGTTCCCTCCAGCGGTCGTTAAGGTTCTTC.

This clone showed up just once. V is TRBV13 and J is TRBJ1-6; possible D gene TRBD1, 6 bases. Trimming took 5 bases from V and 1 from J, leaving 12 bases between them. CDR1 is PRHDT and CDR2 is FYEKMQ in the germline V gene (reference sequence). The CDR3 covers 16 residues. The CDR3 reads CASSPTTGSYNSPLHF. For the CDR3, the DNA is TGTGCCAGCAGCCCGACCACAGGGTCCTATAATTCACCCCTCCACTTT. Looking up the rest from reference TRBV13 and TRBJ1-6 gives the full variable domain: AAGVIQSPRHLIKEKRETATLKCYPIPRHDTVYWYQQGPGQDPQFLISFYEKMQSDKGSIPDRFSAQQFSDYHSELNMSSLELGDSALYFCASSPTTGSYNSPLHFGNGTRLTVT.

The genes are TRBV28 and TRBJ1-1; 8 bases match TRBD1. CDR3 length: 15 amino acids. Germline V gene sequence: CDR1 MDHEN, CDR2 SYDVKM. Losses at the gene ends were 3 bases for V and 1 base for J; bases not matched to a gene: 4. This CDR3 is CASSFPGGANTEAFF. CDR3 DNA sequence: TGTGCCAGCAGTTTTCCAGGGGGCGCGAACACTGAAGCTTTCTTT.

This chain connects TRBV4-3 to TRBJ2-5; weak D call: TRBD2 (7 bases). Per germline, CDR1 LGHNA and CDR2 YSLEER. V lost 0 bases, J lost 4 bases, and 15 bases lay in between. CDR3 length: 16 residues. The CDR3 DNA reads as TGCGCCAGCAGCCAAGATATCGGAAGGGGGGGAGAGACCCAGTACTTC. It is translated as CASSQDIGRGGETQYF.